Here is one T cell receptor beta chain with its context. Its antigen is as yet unknown. The sample originates from a study of T cell responses to AZD1222 COVID-19 vaccine. Study-wide findings and caveats: The study found vaccine-associated CD4 TCRs spanning spike, dominant at 160-218 and 743-854.

Germline CDR1 KGHSH, CDR2 LQKENI. The CDR3 is made up of 15 amino acids. Unmatched junction bases numbered 2, after V lost 1 base and J lost 6 bases. The data were produced by immunoSEQ multiplex PCR, yet TCRdb's version contains in-frame clones alone and is incomplete. The sample lists some 170,000 clones; about nine tenths were seen once. The rearrangement links TRBV18 to TRBJ1-4; 10 bases are a match to TRBD1. The source of this sequence is an adult who received the MenACWY meningococcal vaccine as a control. The sequenced sample was peripheral blood, obtained 28 days after the second dose of the MenACWY control vaccine. The CDR3 protein is CASSPLGTGDEKLFF. CDR3 DNA: TGTGCCAGCTCACCACTGGGGACAGGGGATGAAAAACTGTTTTTT. The full variable domain, its missing parts supplied by reference TRBV18 and TRBJ1-4, is NAGVMQNPRHLVRRRGQEARLRCSPMKGHSHVYWYRQLPEEGLKFMVYLQKENIIDESGMPKERFSAEFPKEGPSILRIQQVVRGDSAAYFCASSPLGTGDEKLFFGSGTQLSVL.